This TCR beta chain was identified in a study of T-cell memory formation after mild COVID-19. General study results and limits: Unconfirmed was the SARS-CoV-2 specificity of second-wave clones that peaked on day 37.

Germline V gives CDR1 SGDLS, CDR2 YYNGEE. Trimming took off 4 bases at V and 2 bases at J, with 13 bases between the two ends. The CDR3 totals 15 residues. TCRdb independently ran MiXCR on the 5' RACE reads; one entry per CDR3 protein. Among around 340,000 distinct CDR3 sequences listed, 21% were seen once. Worth noting for this clonotype: What it binds is unknown.

The chain links TRBV9 to TRBJ2-1, with a weak D call TRBD2 (5 bases). This TCR derives from an adult woman who had mild COVID-19 (a few samples of this study predate the infection). Cell type and time point are not known. Material: PBMCs or a T cell subset sorted from them (not recorded which). CDR3 loop: CASSLEWEPYNEQFF. The CDR3 bases are TGTGCCAGCAGCCTTGAGTGGGAGCCCTACAATGAGCAGTTCTTC.